This T cell receptor (beta chain) was observed in a study of blood T cells in healthy people across ages (dated by TCRdb to about 2015). Background for the entire study: In model experiments, template switching captured about one uniquely barcoded TCR beta cDNA molecule for every two T cells. To track age-related changes in TCR beta repertoire diversity, the study relied on deep sequencing normalized with unique cDNA molecular identifiers. Donors were grouped into four age groups: young (average approximately 15 years), middle-aged (approximately 41), aged (62) and long-lived (about 89). To avoid experimental bias, donors of different ages were distributed randomly across sequencing lanes. Using the same blood draw, the study looked at two additional independent replicas of 1 million unique cDNA reads for two donors, one aged 18 to 30 and the other aged 80 or older. General findings and caveats noted by the study authors: There was a strong correlation between observed TCR beta diversity and the percentage of naive T cells measured by flow cytometry. Because the CMV infection status of the donors was unknown, age-related changes in expanded clonotypes may potentially have been confounded. Compared with the aged group, the long-lived group had more naive CD4+ T cells, fewer expanded clones and increased TCR diversity, a pattern suggesting age selection. Total diversity estimates from one million sequenced T cells were considered lower bounds and underestimates. Bulk unsorted PBMC profiling prevented conclusive comparison of naive and antigen-experienced compartments. As age increased, observed TCR beta diversity per million T cells dropped in a roughly linear way, and a significant reduction was already evident by age about 36.

This clonotype was counted between two and nine times. Its antigen remains undetermined. One base away there is no much larger clone; base qualities are not given. Library preparation was by 5' RACE. The sequencer listed for this sample is Illumina HiSeq 2500. The second PCR ran for roughly 7 to 11 cycles and used a J-beta primer mix along with a sample-barcoded 5' primer. Each TCR beta cDNA molecule received a unique molecular identifier from a template-switch 5' adaptor carrying 12 random nucleotides. Each sample yielded at least 2.5 million CDR3-containing paired-end reads. The Mint cDNA synthesis kit, primed by a TRBC-specific oligonucleotide, was used to synthesize first-strand cDNA from all RNA. All cDNA was treated with uracil-DNA glycosylase and then went through a first 18-cycle PCR with the universal primers M1SS and BC2_uni_R. The source study handled its data this way. For normalization, 1 million high-quality reads, each with a distinct molecular identifier, were randomly selected from each sample. Reads with shared molecular identifiers were discarded instead of being binned into consensus sequences. MiTCR, with a Q25 quality threshold and the strictest error-elimination algorithm, was used for CDR3 identification, clonotype clustering and error correction. Lower-bound total TCR beta diversity was estimated with a nonparametric unseen species model using Euler transformation. The raw public data were reprocessed by TCRdb itself: fastp quality trimming at Q25, MiXCR clonotype calling, in-frame beta chains only. Rows are combined by CDR3 protein, so each entry shows the most common genes and DNA. The V and J calls were determined by TCRdb, not by the authors. The sample includes 850,000 to 1,100,000 distinct CDR3 sequences, with around two fifths observed a single time. The ten largest clones add up to around 14% of the sample.

Donors were a few dozen systemically healthy Caucasian individuals from Russia aged 6 to 90 years. Each donor gave about 11 milliliters of peripheral blood, drawn into EDTA-treated Vacutainer tubes. PBMCs were isolated by Ficoll-Paque density-gradient centrifugation, with at least 6 million obtained per sample. Total RNA, at least 6 micrograms per sample, was extracted from PBMCs with Trizol reagent. For every donor, flow cytometry on a PBMC aliquot measured the percentage of naive CD45RAhigh/CD27high T cells. The sequence came from a young man in good health. Sequencing was done on a sample of blood.

The nucleotide sequence is given as TGCGCCAGCAGCCAAGATCGGAGGTTAGGCTACACCTTC. This translates into CASSQDRRLGYTF. The chain uses TRBV4-1 and TRBJ1-2; the D gene cannot be resolved reliably. Including cysteine and phenylalanine, the CDR3 has 13 amino acids. Solely the CDR3 DNA is kept, with 39 bases framed from the first base. For CDR1 and CDR2, the germline V gene lists MGHRA and YSYEKL. Cut back by 0 bases and 8 bases, the V and J ends lie 10 bases apart.